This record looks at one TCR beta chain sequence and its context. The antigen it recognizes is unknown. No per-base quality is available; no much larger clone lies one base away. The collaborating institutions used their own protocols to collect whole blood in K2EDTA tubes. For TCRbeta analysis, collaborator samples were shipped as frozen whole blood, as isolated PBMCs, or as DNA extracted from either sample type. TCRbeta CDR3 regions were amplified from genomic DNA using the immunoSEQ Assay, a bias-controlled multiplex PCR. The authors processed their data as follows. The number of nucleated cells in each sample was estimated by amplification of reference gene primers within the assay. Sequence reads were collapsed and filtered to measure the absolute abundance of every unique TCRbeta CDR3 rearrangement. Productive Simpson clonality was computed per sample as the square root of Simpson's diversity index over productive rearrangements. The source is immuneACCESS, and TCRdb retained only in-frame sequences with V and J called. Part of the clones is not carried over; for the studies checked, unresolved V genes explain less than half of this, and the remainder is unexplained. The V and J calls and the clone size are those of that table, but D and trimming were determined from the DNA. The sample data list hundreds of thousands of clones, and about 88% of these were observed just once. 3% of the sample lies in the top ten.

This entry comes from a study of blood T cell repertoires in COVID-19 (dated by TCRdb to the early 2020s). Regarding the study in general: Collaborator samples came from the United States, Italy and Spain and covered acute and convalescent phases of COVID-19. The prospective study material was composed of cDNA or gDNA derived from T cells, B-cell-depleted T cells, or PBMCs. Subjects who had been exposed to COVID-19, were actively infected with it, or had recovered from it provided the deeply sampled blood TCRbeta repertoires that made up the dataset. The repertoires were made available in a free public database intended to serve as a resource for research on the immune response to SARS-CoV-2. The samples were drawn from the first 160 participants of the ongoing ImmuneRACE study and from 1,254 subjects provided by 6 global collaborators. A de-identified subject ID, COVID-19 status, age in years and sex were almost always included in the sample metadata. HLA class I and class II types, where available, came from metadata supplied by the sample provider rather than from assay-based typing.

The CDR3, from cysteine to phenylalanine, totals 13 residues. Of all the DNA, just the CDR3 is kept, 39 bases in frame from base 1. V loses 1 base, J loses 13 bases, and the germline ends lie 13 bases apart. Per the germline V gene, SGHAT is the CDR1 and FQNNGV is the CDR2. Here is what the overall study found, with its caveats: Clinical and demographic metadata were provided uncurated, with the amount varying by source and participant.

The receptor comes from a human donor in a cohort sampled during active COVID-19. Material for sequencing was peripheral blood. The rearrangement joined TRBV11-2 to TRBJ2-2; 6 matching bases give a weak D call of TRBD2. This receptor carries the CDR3 CASSLVAGSVLFF. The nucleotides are TGTGCCAGCAGCTTAGTTGCGGGGTCGGTGCTGTTTTTT.